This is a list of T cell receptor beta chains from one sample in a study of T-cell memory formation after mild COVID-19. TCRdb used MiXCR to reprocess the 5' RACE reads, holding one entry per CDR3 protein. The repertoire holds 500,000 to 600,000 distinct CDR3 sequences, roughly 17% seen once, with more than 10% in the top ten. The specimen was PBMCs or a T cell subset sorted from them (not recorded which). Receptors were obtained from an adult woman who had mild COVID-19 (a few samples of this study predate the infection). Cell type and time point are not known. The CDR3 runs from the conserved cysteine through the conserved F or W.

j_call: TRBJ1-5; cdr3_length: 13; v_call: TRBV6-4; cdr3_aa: CASSDSWNQPQHF
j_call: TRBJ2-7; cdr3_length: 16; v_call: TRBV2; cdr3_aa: CASSEGLLFQGYEQYF
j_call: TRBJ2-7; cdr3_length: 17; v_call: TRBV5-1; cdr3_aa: CASSLAGSGSGTYEQYF
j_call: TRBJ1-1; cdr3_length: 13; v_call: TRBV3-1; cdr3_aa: CASSQGGDGEAFF
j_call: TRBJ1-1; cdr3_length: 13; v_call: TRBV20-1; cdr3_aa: CSALQGDRTEAFF
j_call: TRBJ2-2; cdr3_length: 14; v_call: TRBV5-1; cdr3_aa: CASSGDREIGELFF
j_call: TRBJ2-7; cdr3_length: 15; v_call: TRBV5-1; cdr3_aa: CASSLTSGYSYEQYF
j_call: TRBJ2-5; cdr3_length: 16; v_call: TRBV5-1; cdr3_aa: CASSLGSVGDQETQYF
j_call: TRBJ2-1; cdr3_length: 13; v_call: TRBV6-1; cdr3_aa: CASLASAYNEQFF
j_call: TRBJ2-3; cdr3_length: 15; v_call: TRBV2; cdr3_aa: CASSHSGSSTDTQYF
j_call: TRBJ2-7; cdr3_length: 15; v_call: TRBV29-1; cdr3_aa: CSAKGWTGISAEQYF
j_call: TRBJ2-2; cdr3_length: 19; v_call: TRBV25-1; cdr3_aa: CASSGPLGQGAINTGELFF
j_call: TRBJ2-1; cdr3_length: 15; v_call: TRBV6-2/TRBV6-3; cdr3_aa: CASSLYTENYNEQFF
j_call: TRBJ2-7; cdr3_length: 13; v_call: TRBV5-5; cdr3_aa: CASSFRDINEQYF
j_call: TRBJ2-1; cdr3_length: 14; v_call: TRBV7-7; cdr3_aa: CASSSGQGSSEQFF
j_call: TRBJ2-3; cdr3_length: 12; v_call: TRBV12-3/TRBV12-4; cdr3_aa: CASSQATDTQYF